A single sample gave rise to the 28 T cell receptor beta chains below, sequenced in a study of cytomegalovirus exposure and HLA in healthy donors. PCR used 60 Vbeta primers and 13 Jbeta primers. Clones were read by immunoSEQ multiplex PCR, and TCRdb kept only the in-frame ones, dropping some. The profile shows about 150,000 clones, 70% to 80% of them singletons. The specimen was PBMCs. The receptors come from a middle-aged woman in good health and CMV-seronegative.

V gene TRBV28 combines with J gene TRBJ1-1; no clear D gene. CDR1 MDHEN and CDR2 SYDVKM come from the germline V gene. V gave up 10 bases and J gave up 3 bases, with 12 bases separating them. The CDR3 spans 12 residues. CDR3 residues: CATGGMDTEAFF. The CDR3 DNA follows: TGTGCCACCGGAGGGATGGACACTGAAGCTTTCTTT.

This chain joins TRBV5-6 and TRBJ2-3, with 9 bases that match TRBD2. This CDR3 region has 14 residues. The V segment lost 4 bases and the J segment 3 bases; nucleotides outside the gene matches: 3. Germline loops: CDR1 SGHDT, CDR2 YYEEEE. CDR3 region: CASSLAGGTDTQYF. Here the CDR3 DNA reads TGTGCCAGCAGCCTCGCGGGGGGGACAGATACGCAGTATTTT.

CDR3 DNA: TGCGCCAGCAGCGCGACAGGTCACGAGCAGTACTTC. Its protein is CASSATGHEQYF. V and J are TRBV5-1 and TRBJ2-7, with D tentatively TRBD1 (6 bases). The germline V gene has CDR1 SGHRS and CDR2 YFSETQ. The CDR3 has 12 residues. V lost 4 bases and J lost 5, with 10 bases in between.

This clone was detected a few times. CDR3 protein: CASSQALAGDATQYF. The CDR3 nucleotides read TGCGCCAGCAGCCAAGCACTAGCGGGAGACGCTACGCAGTATTTT. The gene calls are TRBV4-1 and TRBJ2-3; 11 nucleotides match TRBD2. CDR1 and CDR2 from the germline V gene are MGHRA and YSYEKL. This CDR3 spans 15 amino acids. The V gene end was trimmed by 1 base and the J gene end by 8 bases; junction bases not matched to a gene: 5.

This clone showed up just once. The chain combines TRBV7-2 with TRBJ2-1, with 8 bases fitting TRBD2. This CDR3 region has 16 residues. The germline CDR1 and CDR2 sequences are SGHTA and FQGNSA. V trimming: 4 bases; J trimming: 6 bases; junction bases outside the gene matches: 11. The CDR3 DNA follows: TGTGCCAGCAGCTCCCGGAGGAGCGGGAGACGCAATGAGCAGTTCTTC. It is translated as CASSSRRSGRRNEQFF. Using reference TRBV7-2 and TRBJ2-1 for the parts outside the CDR3, the full variable domain is GAGVSQSPSNKVTEKGKDVELRCDPISGHTALYWYRQSLGQGLEFLIYFQGNSAPDKSGLPSDRFSAERTGGSVSTLTIQRTQQEDSAVYLCASSSRRSGRRNEQFFGPGTRLTVL.

The chain uses TRBV18 and TRBJ2-3, with 9 positions matching TRBD2. With 3 bases clipped from V and 6 bases from J, the junction kept 7 bases outside the gene matches. The germline CDR1 and CDR2 sequences are KGHSH and LQKENI. The CDR3 sequence is 15 residues long. The CDR3 region is CASSPLGLASDTQYF. The CDR3 region has the DNA TGTGCCAGCTCACCCCTCGGACTAGCGTCGGATACGCAGTATTTT.

The chain recombines TRBV7-2 with TRBJ2-3; 9 bases are a match to TRBD1. Trimming removed 3 bases from V and 5 bases from J; junction bases left unmatched: 6. This CDR3 has 15 residues. Germline V gene data show CDR1 as SGHTA and CDR2 as FQGNSA. The CDR3 nucleotides read TGTGCCAGCAGCTTTGGGACAGGGCTAAGAGATACGCAGTATTTT. Its protein is CASSFGTGLRDTQYF.

This clone has only one observation. This chain joins TRBV5-6 and TRBJ1-1; D is uncertain. CDR3 size: 15 residues. Germline CDR1 and CDR2: SGHDT and YYEEEE. The V end lost 1 base, the J end lost 3 bases, and 13 bases lay between the germline ends. The CDR3 DNA follows: TGTGCCAGCAGCTTGAAGAGGGCAGTAGACACTGAAGCTTTCTTT. This sequence encodes CASSLKRAVDTEAFF.

The chain employs TRBV6-1 and TRBJ1-1; D gene ambiguous. The V gene lost 2 bases and the J gene lost 6 bases, with 13 bases spanning the gap. The germline V gene encodes CDR1 MNHNS and CDR2 SASEGT. The CDR3 length is 14 residues. The CDR3 sequence is CASSEIALTSEAFF. As DNA, the CDR3 is TGTGCCAGCAGTGAAATCGCTCTCACTTCTGAAGCTTTCTTT.

This chain connects TRBV7-9 to TRBJ2-7, with 10 bases lining up with TRBD1. This CDR3 is 16 amino acids long. Germline CDR1 SEHNR, CDR2 FQNEAQ (reference sequence). The ends lost 1 base at V and 5 bases at J; junction bases unmatched: 8. The CDR3 DNA sequence: TGTGCCAGCAGCTTAGAGGGAATGACAGGGGGCCACGAGCAGTACTTC. Protein: CASSLEGMTGGHEQYF.

The chain uses TRBV6-6 and TRBJ1-1; D gene unclear. Trimming took off 2 bases at V and 1 base at J, with 5 bases between the two ends. This CDR3 is 13 amino acids long. CDR1 is MNHNY, CDR2 SVGAGI, per germline (reference sequence). This CDR3 reads CASSYGQNTEAFF. The CDR3 nucleotides are TGTGCCAGCAGTTACGGCCAGAACACTGAAGCTTTCTTT.

The chain recombines TRBV2 with TRBJ1-6, with D possibly being TRBD1 (6 bases). V lost 5 bases and J 3 bases, leaving 11 bases between the germline ends. Germline CDR1 and CDR2: SNHLY and FYNNEI. The CDR3 contains 15 residues. This CDR3 is CASSPTGVYNSPLHF. CDR3 bases: TGTGCCAGCAGTCCGACAGGTGTCTATAATTCACCCCTCCACTTT.

The chain is built from TRBV5-1 and TRBJ2-1; TRBD2 matches 10 bases. CDR3 length equals 17 residues. The junction had 3 bases not matched to a gene; V was cut back by 0 bases and J by 0 bases. Germline CDR1 and CDR2: SGHRS and YFSETQ. CDR3 region: CASSLDPSGSSYNEQFF. CDR3 DNA sequence: TGCGCCAGCAGCTTGGACCCTAGCGGGAGCTCCTACAATGAGCAGTTCTTC.

CDR3 sequence reads: CASSKESLTGIIEYNEQFF. CDR3 sequence (DNA): TGTGCCAGCAGCAAAGAAAGCTTAACAGGGATTATAGAATACAATGAGCAGTTCTTC. The chain employs TRBV21-1 and TRBJ2-1; the D call of TRBD1 is as the table states it, not checked on the DNA. TRBV21-1 is shown as a pseudogene. The CDR3 is 19 residues long.

This clone was seen only once. The chain joins TRBV2 to TRBJ2-2; perhaps TRBD1 as D (5 bases). Germline-derived CDR1 and CDR2 are SNHLY and FYNNEI. V lost 2 bases and J lost 1, with 11 bases in between. This CDR3 comprises 16 residues. The CDR3 DNA sequence: TGTGCCAGCAGTGAATCGGGCAGGGTGAACACCGGGGAGCTGTTTTTT. Translated: CASSESGRVNTGELFF.

V is TRBV11-2 and J is TRBJ2-7; 8 nucleotides align to TRBD1. This CDR3 spans 16 amino acids. V lost 5 bases to trimming and J lost 1 base; unmatched junction nucleotides: 10. Germline lookup yields CDR1 SGHAT and CDR2 FQNNGV. CDR3 region: CASSARGTGQSYEQYF. CDR3 coding DNA: TGTGCCAGCAGCGCCCGTGGGACAGGCCAGTCCTACGAGCAGTACTTC.

This chain connects TRBV30 to TRBJ2-7; 7 bases fit TRBD1. The CDR3 has 13 residues. Looked up from germline, CDR1 is GTSNPN and CDR2 is SVGIG (reference sequence). V gave up 4 bases and J gave up 0 bases; unmatched junction bases: 3. CDR3 nucleotide sequence: TGTGCCTGGAATAGACAGGGCTCCTACGAGCAGTACTTC. Amino acid sequence: CAWNRQGSYEQYF.

The chain employs TRBV2 and TRBJ1-4, with D unclear. The CDR3 has 13 residues. Looked up from germline, CDR1 is SNHLY and CDR2 is FYNNEI. V lost 7 bases and J lost 6, with 12 bases in between. The CDR3 DNA is TGTGCCAGCACTGAGTCTCCGGATGAAAAACTGTTTTTT. It codes for CASTESPDEKLFF. The whole variable domain, remainder taken from reference TRBV2 and TRBJ1-4, is EPEVTQTPSHQVTQMGQEVILRCVPISNHLYFYWYRQILGQKVEFLVSFYNNEISEKSEIFDDQFSVERPDGSNFTLKIRSTKLEDSAMYFCASTESPDEKLFFGSGTQLSVL.

V usage is TRBV7-9 and J usage is TRBJ2-7; 8 nucleotides agree with TRBD2. After removal of 4 bases from V and 6 bases from J, the junction contained 5 bases not matched to a gene. Germline CDR1 is SEHNR and CDR2 is FQNEAQ (reference sequence). The CDR3 runs to 13 residues. The CDR3 spells CASSYEGLGEQYF. The CDR3 nucleotides are TGTGCCAGCAGCTACGAGGGACTAGGCGAGCAGTACTTC. The whole variable domain, remainder taken from reference TRBV7-9 and TRBJ2-7, is DTGVSQNPRHKITKRGQNVTFRCDPISEHNRLYWYRQTLGQGPEFLTYFQNEAQLEKSRLLSDRFSAERPKGSFSTLEIQRTEQGDSAMYLCASSYEGLGEQYFGPGTRLTVT.

The gene calls are TRBV6-6 and TRBJ1-1; 8 bases are a match to TRBD1. In germline, CDR1 is MNHNY, CDR2 SVGAGI (reference sequence). The CDR3 is 16 residues long. V trimming: 0 bases; J trimming: 5 bases; junction bases outside the gene matches: 8. In nucleotides, the CDR3 is TGTGCCAGCAGTTACTCGGGCCAGGGGGCTGGGACTGAAGCTTTCTTT. Residues: CASSYSGQGAGTEAFF.

The gene calls are TRBV5-1 and TRBJ2-3; 8 bases line up with TRBD1. Germline V lookup: CDR1 SGHRS, CDR2 YFSETQ. The CDR3 spans 16 residues. J lost 3 bases, V lost 4 bases, and 10 bases had no gene match. DNA for the CDR3: TGCGCCAGCAGCCCCTGGCAGGGGGCGCCGACAGATACGCAGTATTTT. It is translated as CASSPWQGAPTDTQYF.

The chain is built from TRBV7-6 and TRBJ1-4, with TRBD1 identical over 8 bases. The V gene end was trimmed by 4 bases and the J gene end by 8 bases; junction bases not matched to a gene: 9. This CDR3 is 15 amino acids long. Germline values: CDR1 SGHVS, CDR2 FNYEAQ. CDR3 sequence: CASSSTGVKGEKLFF. The CDR3 nucleotides are TGTGCCAGCAGCTCGACAGGGGTTAAAGGAGAAAAACTGTTTTTT.

The chain has TRBV6-5 and TRBJ2-2; D uncertain. Germline CDR1 MNHEY, CDR2 SVGAGI. The CDR3 has 14 amino acids. V was shortened by 2 bases and J by 4 bases, with 8 bases between the two germline ends. The CDR3 region has the DNA TGTGCCAGCAGTTACGGGTCGGGCACCGGGGAGCTGTTTTTT. It specifies CASSYGSGTGELFF.

The chain combines TRBV15 with TRBJ2-1; D is uncertain. Germline-derived CDR1 and CDR2 are LNHNV and YYDKDF (reference sequence). The CDR3 is made up of 16 amino acids. V was clipped by 8 bases and J by 4 bases, with 21 bases between them. This CDR3 is CATHYGTLSPYNEQFF. In DNA, the CDR3 is TGTGCCACCCATTATGGAACCCTTAGCCCTTACAATGAGCAGTTCTTC. The entire variable domain, with the rest obtained from reference TRBV15 and TRBJ2-1, is as follows: DAMVIQNPRYQVTQFGKPVTLSCSQTLNHNVMYWYQQKSSQAPKLLFHYYDKDFNNEADTPDNFQSRRPNTSFCFLDIRSPGLGDTAMYLCATHYGTLSPYNEQFFGPGTRLTVL.

The chain employs TRBV28 and TRBJ1-2; 11 bases map to TRBD1. Germline-derived CDR1 and CDR2 are MDHEN and SYDVKM. CDR3 length: 14 residues. Trimming at V came to 5 bases and at J to 4 bases, leaving 3 bases not matched to a gene. The CDR3 spells CASSLGQGVYGYTF. The CDR3, as DNA: TGTGCCAGCAGTCTGGGACAGGGGGTCTATGGCTACACCTTC.

The J gene is TRBJ1-1, the V gene TRBV28; TRBD1 aligns across 10 bases. Germline V gene data show CDR1 as MDHEN and CDR2 as SYDVKM. This CDR3 has 13 amino acids. The CDR3 here is CATAWGQGTEAFF. The CDR3 coding sequence is TGTGCGACCGCTTGGGGACAGGGGACTGAAGCTTTCTTT.

The chain is built from TRBV30 and TRBJ2-7; unclear D gene. With 6 bases removed from V and 4 bases from J, the gap between germline ends came to 10 bases. This CDR3 is built from 11 residues. Germline CDR1 reads GTSNPN; CDR2 reads SVGIG (reference sequence). The CDR3 loop reads CACVSKYEQYF. CDR3 in DNA: TGTGCCTGTGTGAGTAAATACGAGCAGTACTTC.

The V gene is TRBV28, the J gene TRBJ2-2; 7 bases fit TRBD1. The CDR3 has 15 residues. Germline values: CDR1 MDHEN, CDR2 SYDVKM. V shed 8 bases, J shed 0 bases, and the junction held 6 bases outside the gene matches. CDR3 loop: CASLPGTANTGELFF. The CDR3 bases are TGTGCCAGCCTCCCCGGGACAGCGAACACCGGGGAGCTGTTTTTT.